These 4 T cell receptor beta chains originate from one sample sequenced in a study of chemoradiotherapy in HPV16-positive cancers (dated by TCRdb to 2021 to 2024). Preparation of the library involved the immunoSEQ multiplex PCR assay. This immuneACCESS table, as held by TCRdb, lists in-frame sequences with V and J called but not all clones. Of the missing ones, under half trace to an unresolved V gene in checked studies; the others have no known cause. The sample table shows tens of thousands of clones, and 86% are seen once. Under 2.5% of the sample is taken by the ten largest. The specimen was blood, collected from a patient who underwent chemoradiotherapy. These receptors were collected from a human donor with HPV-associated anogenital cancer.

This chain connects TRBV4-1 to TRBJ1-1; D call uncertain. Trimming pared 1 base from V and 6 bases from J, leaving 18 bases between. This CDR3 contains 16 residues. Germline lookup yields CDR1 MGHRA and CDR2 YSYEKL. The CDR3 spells CASSQVATVPEAEAFF. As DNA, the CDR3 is TGCGCCAGCAGCCAAGTCGCGACGGTGCCGGAGGCTGAAGCTTTCTTT.

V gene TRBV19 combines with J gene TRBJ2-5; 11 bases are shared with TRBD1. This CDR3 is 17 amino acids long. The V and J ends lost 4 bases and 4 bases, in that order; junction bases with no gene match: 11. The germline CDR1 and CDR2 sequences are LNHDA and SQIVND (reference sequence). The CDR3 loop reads CASSTMSWTGGRETQYF. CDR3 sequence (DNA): TGTGCCAGTAGTACTATGTCCTGGACAGGGGGCCGAGAGACCCAGTACTTC. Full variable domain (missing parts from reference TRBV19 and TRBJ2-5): DGGITQSPKYLFRKEGQNVTLSCEQNLNHDAMYWYRQDPGQGLRLIYYSQIVNDFQKGDIAEGYSVSREKKESFPLTVTSAQKNPTAFYLCASSTMSWTGGRETQYFGPGTRLLVL.

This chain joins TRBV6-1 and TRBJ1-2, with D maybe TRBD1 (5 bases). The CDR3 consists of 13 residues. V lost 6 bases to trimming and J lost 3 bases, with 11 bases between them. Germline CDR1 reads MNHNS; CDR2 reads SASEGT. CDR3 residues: CASRETDDYGYTF. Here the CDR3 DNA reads TGTGCCAGCAGGGAGACAGATGACTATGGCTACACCTTC.

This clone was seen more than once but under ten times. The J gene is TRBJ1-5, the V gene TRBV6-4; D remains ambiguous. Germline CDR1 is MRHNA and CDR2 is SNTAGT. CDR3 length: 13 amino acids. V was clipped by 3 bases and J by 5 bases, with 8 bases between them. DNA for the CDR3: TGTGCCAGCAGTGAGAGGTTACATCAGCCCCAGCATTTT. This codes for CASSERLHQPQHF.